This TCR beta chain was sequenced in a study of CD8+CD57+ T cells in acquired aplastic anemia. Study as a whole: Healthy-donor CD4+ cells averaged roughly 9.8 million reads.

Genomic DNA, serving as template, underwent TCR beta VDJ and CDR3 profiling. TCRdb recomputed calls from the reads with MiXCR, one row per CDR3 protein. The data contain some 210,000 distinct CDR3 sequences, under 65% of them singletons. This CDR3 contains 14 residues. From germline, CDR1 is ENHRY and CDR2 SYGVKD. V dropped 10 bases and J dropped 2 bases, with 18 bases sitting between them. The V and J genes are TRBV10-3 and TRBJ2-7; perhaps D is TRBD1 or TRBD2 (5 bases each). The sequencing input was sorted CD4+, CD8+, or CD8+CD57+ T cells (not recorded which) from PBMCs. The clonotype originates from a human donor in good health. The DNA of the CDR3 is TGTGCCAGCACCCCCGGGACCGGACCCTACGAGCAGTACTTC. Its translation: CASTPGTGPYEQYF.